This TCR beta chain came from a study of blood T cell repertoires in COVID-19. The V end was cut by 2 bases, the J end by 1 base, with 4 bases between. This CDR3 is 13 amino acids long. Germline loops: CDR1 PRHDT, CDR2 FYEKMQ (reference sequence). Measured with immunoSEQ multiplex PCR; TCRdb has only the in-frame clones, and not every one. Here the sample spans 300,000 to 400,000 clones, around 83% being singletons. Comment on this clone: Other nucleotide sequences in the sample specify the same CDR3.

This chain joins TRBV13 and TRBJ2-3; unclear D gene. This sequence originates from a man younger than 40 with active or convalescent COVID-19. Sequenced input: peripheral blood. CDR3 nucleotides: TGTGCCAGCAGCTTACGGGGCACAGATACGCAGTATTTT. It encodes CASSLRGTDTQYF.